This T cell receptor beta chain comes out of a study of cytomegalovirus exposure and HLA in healthy donors. Study-level findings and limits: An apparent linkage of common viral pathogens to several of the most significant clusters emerged in a later analysis. The number of N-insertions in an Asian-associated ancestry cluster was reportedly below the approximately 600-donor mean in a later analysis.

This clone was picked up one time. The antigen is undetermined. The CDR3 length is 12 residues. J gave up 7 bases and V 3 bases, and 2 bases lay outside the gene matches. CDR1 and CDR2 (germline): MNHNY, SVGAGI (reference sequence). Both 60 Vbeta primers and 13 Jbeta primers went into the PCR. Sequencing used immunoSEQ multiplex PCR; TCRdb keeps in-frame clones, though not all of them. The sample gives tens of thousands of clones, 85% to 90% of which show up once; 9% to 14% is in the top ten. The receptor comes from a woman in her twenties or thirties in good health and CMV-seropositive. This chain joins TRBV6-6 and TRBJ1-2, with 7 positions matching TRBD1. Input material: PBMCs. The CDR3 nucleotides are TGTGCCAGCAGTTATTCAGGGGGTGGCTACACCTTC. Residues: CASSYSGGGYTF.